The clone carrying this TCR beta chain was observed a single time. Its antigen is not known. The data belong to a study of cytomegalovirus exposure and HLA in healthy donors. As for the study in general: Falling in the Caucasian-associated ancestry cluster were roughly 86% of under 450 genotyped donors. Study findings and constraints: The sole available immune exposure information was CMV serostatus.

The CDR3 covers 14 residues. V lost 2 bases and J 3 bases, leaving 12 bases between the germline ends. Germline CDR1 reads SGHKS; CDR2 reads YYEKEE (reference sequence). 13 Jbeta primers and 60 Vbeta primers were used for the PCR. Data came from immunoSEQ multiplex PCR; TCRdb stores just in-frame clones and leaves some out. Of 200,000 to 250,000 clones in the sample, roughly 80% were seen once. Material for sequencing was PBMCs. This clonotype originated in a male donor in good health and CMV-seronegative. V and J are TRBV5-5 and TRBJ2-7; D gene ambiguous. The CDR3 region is CASSLEARGYEQYF. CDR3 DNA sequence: TGTGCCAGCAGCTTAGAAGCGAGAGGCTACGAGCAGTACTTC.